The present entry profiles one T cell receptor (beta chain) with its context. What this receptor recognizes is not known. No per-base quality is available; no much larger clone lies one base away. The sample's time point label, decoded: baseline before first vaccination. Vaccinee samples were obtained from the UK trials COV001 and COV002, which included a single-blind randomized controlled phase 2/3 trial of AZD1222 (ChAdOx1 nCoV-19) in healthy adults. For TCRbeta chain sequencing, PBMC samples from trial participants were taken at day 0 and at day 28 after the second dose. The germline V gene yields SGHTA for CDR1 and FQGTGA for CDR2. V drops 8 bases and J drops 1 base, leaving 16 bases in between. From the cysteine through the phenylalanine, the CDR3 covers 15 amino acids. The read is trimmed to its CDR3 DNA, 45 bases read in frame from base 1. The CDR3 regions of human TCRbeta chains were analyzed by immunosequencing. Per the source publication's procedure: TCRs in the repertoires were matched against a reference library of SARS-CoV-2-specific TCRs that had been generated with the MIRA antigen-specificity platform. Breadth was defined as the fraction of unique TCRs that were SARS-CoV-2-associated, and depth was defined as the fraction of total T cells that were SARS-CoV-2-associated. Using the MIRA data, every spike-specific TCR was mapped to the spike region that the TCR reacted to and assigned to either a CD4 or a CD8 class. Log10-transformed breadth and depth values were compared by one-way ANOVA with Sidak's multiple comparisons tests. Entries here come from immuneACCESS through TCRdb and include only in-frame sequences with V and J called. Some clones fail to appear in such tables; in the studies checked, an unresolved V gene covers under half of the shortfall, and the cause of the remainder is unknown. That table is the source of V, J and clone size, and D and trimming were worked out from the DNA. The sample data list more than 70,000 clones, and 70% to 90% of these were observed just once. In total, the top ten clones hold about 1.6% of the sample.

This specimen comes from a study of T cell responses to AZD1222 COVID-19 vaccine (dated by TCRdb to about 2021). In the study overall: Because spike-specific TCR depth and breadth did not differ between the two schedules, AZD1222 recipients who got a second dose at roughly 4 weeks were pooled with those who got a second dose at roughly 12 weeks. TCR sequencing covered 233 trial participants: 200 to 220 given two doses of AZD1222 and about 26 given two doses of MenACWY control vaccine. Trial participants were enrolled by age into 18-55, 56-69 and 70-plus year subgroups, with roughly 160, 29 and 62 TCR-sequenced participants respectively. Study-wide findings and limitations: The 56-69-year group was small, and its depth increase did not reach significance, likely because of low power. After two AZD1222 doses, both the breadth and the depth of spike-specific TCRs were significantly higher than at day 0 and than in MenACWY recipients. Because no day 14 peak-response samples were available, repertoires were characterized only after the peak T cell response. Most participants were white British and females outnumbered males, and the authors suggested that clonal diversity may have been underestimated. Conclusions about previously exposed vaccinees are limited, since just 6 or 7 AZD1222 recipients were seropositive for SARS-CoV-2 at baseline. Vaccine-associated CD4 TCRs spanned the whole spike protein, with dominant responses in regions 160-218 and 743-854. Nearly half of unique spike-specific TCRs reportedly recognized epitopes outside regions mutated in the B.1.351 and B.1.1.7 variants.

The TCR originated in an adult in good health. The V and J segments used are TRBV7-3 and TRBJ2-3; the D gene cannot be named for sure. Sample: peripheral blood, taken on day 0 of AZD1222 vaccination. The DNA sequence follows: TGTGCCAGCTCCCAGTCTACCACCGGCACAGATACGCAGTATTTT. This codes for CASSQSTTGTDTQYF.